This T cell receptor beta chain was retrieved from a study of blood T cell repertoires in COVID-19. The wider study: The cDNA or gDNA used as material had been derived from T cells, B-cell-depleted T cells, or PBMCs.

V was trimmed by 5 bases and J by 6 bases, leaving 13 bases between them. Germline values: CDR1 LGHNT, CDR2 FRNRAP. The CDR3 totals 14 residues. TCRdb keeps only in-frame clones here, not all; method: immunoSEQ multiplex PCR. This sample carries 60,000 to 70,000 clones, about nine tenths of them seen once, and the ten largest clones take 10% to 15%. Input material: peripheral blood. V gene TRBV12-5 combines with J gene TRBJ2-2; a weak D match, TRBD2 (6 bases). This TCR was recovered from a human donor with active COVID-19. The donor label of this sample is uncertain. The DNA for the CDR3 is TGTGCTAGTGGTCGCCTGCGGGGTCCCGGGGAGCTGTTTTTT. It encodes CASGRLRGPGELFF.